These 20 T cell receptor beta chains share one sample of origin, sequenced in a study of blood T cell repertoires in COVID-19. The method was immunoSEQ multiplex PCR; TCRdb's version includes in-frame clones alone and lacks a portion of them. The sample lists around 160,000 clones, 70% to 90% occurring once. Sequencing input: peripheral blood. The receptors stem from a man aged 18 to 30 with acute or convalescent COVID-19.

The chain is built from TRBV7-9 and TRBJ1-3; tentatively, D is TRBD1 (5 bases). CDR1 is SEHNR and CDR2 is FQNEAQ in the germline V gene (reference sequence). CDR3 length: 14 residues. V lost 1 base and J lost 2, with 6 bases in between. The DNA of the CDR3 is TGTGCCAGCAGCTTAGAGGGGACTGGAAACACCATATATTTT. Encoded protein: CASSLEGTGNTIYF.

This clone was observed once. The V and J genes are TRBV6-5 and TRBJ2-5; perhaps TRBD2 as D (5 bases). V lost 5 bases and J lost 6, with 16 bases in between. The germline V gene encodes CDR1 MNHEY and CDR2 SVGAGI. CDR3 size: 14 residues. Written as DNA, the CDR3 is TGTGCCAGCAGTACAGTGGGTAGGGAGAAGACCCAGTACTTC. It translates to CASSTVGREKTQYF.

The rearrangement uses TRBV7-9 and TRBJ1-1; 7 bases fit TRBD1. After removal of 4 bases from V and 0 bases from J, the junction contained 2 bases not matched to a gene. This CDR3 is built from 14 residues. Germline V gives CDR1 SEHNR, CDR2 FQNEAQ (reference sequence). CDR3 bases: TGTGCCAGCAGCTCGGGACAGTTGAACACTGAAGCTTTCTTT. Translating gives CASSSGQLNTEAFF.

The rearrangement uses TRBV18 and TRBJ1-1; 7 bases line up with TRBD1. This CDR3 comprises 13 residues. Germline trimming cut 3 bases from V and 5 bases from J; bases unmatched to any gene: 3. The germline V gene has CDR1 KGHSH and CDR2 LQKENI. CDR3 DNA: TGTGCCAGCTCACCGGACAGGACGACTGAAGCTTTCTTT. This translates into CASSPDRTTEAFF.

This chain links TRBV7-2 with TRBJ1-6, with TRBD1 identical over 12 bases. Germline V CDR1 and CDR2: SGHTA, FQGNSA. With 5 bases clipped from V and 2 bases from J, the junction kept 4 bases outside the gene matches. The CDR3 has 17 residues. In DNA, the CDR3 is TGTGCCAGCAGCCCGGGGACAGGGGGCACCTATAATTCACCCCTCCACTTT. This gives the protein CASSPGTGGTYNSPLHF.

The chain combines TRBV5-1 with TRBJ1-2, with 7 bases identical to TRBD1. The CDR3 runs to 15 residues. With 3 bases clipped from V and 2 bases from J, the junction kept 7 bases outside the gene matches. Germline V gene data show CDR1 as SGHRS and CDR2 as YFSETQ. In DNA, the CDR3 is TGCGCCAGCAGCTCGTCCAGGGGGGAGAACTATGGCTACACCTTC. It specifies CASSSSRGENYGYTF.

The sample holds one count of this clone. V gene TRBV6-1 combines with J gene TRBJ2-2; 14 bases agree with TRBD2. In germline, CDR1 is MNHNS, CDR2 SASEGT. V trimming: 1 base; J trimming: 5 bases; junction bases outside the gene matches: 3. CDR3 length equals 17 residues. Here the CDR3 DNA reads TGTGCCAGCAGTGAAGGACTAGCGGGGGGGAGAACCGGGGAGCTGTTTTTT. Residues: CASSEGLAGGRTGELFF.

This chain uses TRBV12-3 or TRBV12-4 with TRBJ1-5; weak D call: TRBD1 (5 bases). CDR3 length equals 13 residues. With 4 bases removed from V and 4 bases from J, the gap between germline ends came to 8 bases. CDR3 sequence (DNA): TGTGCCAGCAGTTCACACAGGAATCAGCCCCAGCATTTT. This codes for CASSSHRNQPQHF.

The J gene is TRBJ1-1, the V gene TRBV9, with D possibly being TRBD1 (5 bases). Germline CDR1 and CDR2: SGDLS and YYNGEE. Deletions cut 4 bases from V and 3 bases from J, with 13 bases between. The CDR3 spans 14 residues. The CDR3 DNA reads TGTGCCAGCAGCCCTCTAGGAGGGGACACTGAAGCTTTCTTT. It encodes CASSPLGGDTEAFF.

The chain carries TRBV6-5 and TRBJ1-2, with D perhaps matching TRBD1 (6 bases). V lost 2 bases and J 8 bases, leaving 18 bases between the germline ends. The CDR3 spans 15 residues. From germline, CDR1 is MNHEY and CDR2 SVGAGI. The CDR3 sequence is CASSYRSRGWEGYTF. For the CDR3, the DNA is TGTGCCAGCAGTTACAGATCCAGGGGTTGGGAAGGCTACACCTTC.

The chain combines TRBV5-1 with TRBJ1-6; 12 bases are shared with TRBD1. This CDR3 region has 16 residues. CDR1 is SGHRS and CDR2 is YFSETQ in the germline V gene. The ends lost 4 bases at V and 6 bases at J; junction bases unmatched: 5. The CDR3 here is CASSAGTGGRNSPLHF. DNA for the CDR3: TGCGCCAGCAGCGCAGGGACAGGGGGCCGTAATTCACCCCTCCACTTT.

This clone was counted a few times. The junction and the germline gene differ at one end; a read error may be behind it. The J gene is TRBJ2-2, the V gene TRBV7-2; possible D gene TRBD2, 5 bases. Germline V gene lookup returns CDR1 SGHTA and CDR2 FQGNSA. This CDR3 has 12 residues. CDR3 in amino acids: CASSLDFGKLFF. The CDR3 DNA reads TGTGCCAGCAGCTTAGATTTCGGGAAGCTGTTTTTT. Combining the CDR3 with reference TRBV7-2 and TRBJ2-2 gives the whole variable domain GAGVSQSPSNKVTEKGKDVELRCDPISGHTALYWYRQSLGQGLEFLIYFQGNSAPDKSGLPSDRFSAERTGGSVSTLTIQRTQQEDSAVYLCASSLDFGKLFFGEGSRLTVL.

This clone appeared a single time. This sequence joins TRBV24-1 and TRBJ1-2, with a tentative D call TRBD1 (5 bases). The CDR3 runs to 15 residues. From germline, CDR1 is KGHDR and CDR2 SFDVKD. V gave up 5 bases and J gave up 1 base, with 13 bases separating them. CDR3 protein: CATSVGSGGNYGYTF. DNA for the CDR3: TGTGCCACCAGTGTCGGGTCGGGGGGTAACTATGGCTACACCTTC.

The V and J genes are TRBV30 and TRBJ1-6, with D hard to call. V was clipped by 2 bases and J by 7 bases, with 18 bases between them. In germline, CDR1 is GTSNPN, CDR2 SVGIG (reference sequence). The CDR3 consists of 16 residues. This chain's CDR3 is CAWSPPRRVRNSPLHF. As DNA, the CDR3 is TGTGCCTGGAGTCCGCCCCGGAGGGTTCGGAATTCACCCCTCCACTTT.

The V call is TRBV28, the J call TRBJ1-4; D is uncertain. Looked up from germline, CDR1 is MDHEN and CDR2 is SYDVKM. V dropped 2 bases and J dropped 7 bases, with 17 bases sitting between them. This CDR3 is 16 amino acids long. The chain's CDR3 is CASSLRGGGGGEKLFF. The CDR3 DNA reads TGTGCCAGCAGTTTACGAGGAGGCGGCGGCGGTGAAAAACTGTTTTTT. Filled out from reference TRBV28 and TRBJ1-4, the complete variable domain reads DVKVTQSSRYLVKRTGEKVFLECVQDMDHENMFWYRQDPGLGLRLIYFSYDVKMKEKGDIPEGYSVSREKKERFSLILESASTNQTSMYLCASSLRGGGGGEKLFFGSGTQLSVL.

This clone was recorded a few times. The chain links TRBV2 to TRBJ2-1; tentative D call: TRBD1 (6 bases). Germline CDR1 is SNHLY and CDR2 is FYNNEI. The CDR3 has 15 residues. Trimming stripped 6 bases from V and 0 bases from J, with 12 bases between. CDR3 nucleotides: TGTGCCAGCAGATTCACAGGGAGCTCCTACAATGAGCAGTTCTTC. Protein: CASRFTGSSYNEQFF.

The rearrangement links TRBV19 to TRBJ1-2; the D gene is possibly TRBD1 (5 bases). The CDR3 extends over 12 amino acids. V was shortened by 10 bases and J by 6 bases, with 15 bases between the two germline ends. The germline gives CDR1 LNHDA, CDR2 SQIVND (reference sequence). The DNA of the CDR3 is TGTGCCACCTCGGACATTTGGAATGGCTACACCTTC. The encoded protein is CATSDIWNGYTF.

The chain has TRBV29-1 and TRBJ2-3, with D tentatively TRBD1 (7 bases). CDR3 size: 14 residues. Germline values: CDR1 SQVTM, CDR2 ANQGSEA. The V end was cut by 5 bases, the J end by 6 bases, with 18 bases between. This chain's CDR3 is CSVWLGQGGDTQYF. The CDR3 DNA is TGCAGCGTTTGGTTGGGGCAGGGGGGTGATACGCAGTATTTT.

This clone was detected once. Other DNA sequences in this specimen translate into the identical CDR3. V and J are TRBV28 and TRBJ2-7; D remains unclear. Trimming took off 5 bases at V and 0 bases at J, with 5 bases between the two ends. CDR1 is MDHEN, CDR2 SYDVKM, per germline. The CDR3 consists of 12 residues. CDR3 amino acids: CASSLSSYEQYV. CDR3 nucleotides: TGTGCCAGCAGTCTGAGCTCCTACGAGCAGTACGTC.

The rearrangement joins TRBV6-5 to TRBJ2-4, with TRBD2 identical over 8 bases. This CDR3 is built from 15 residues. CDR1 MNHEY and CDR2 SVGAGI come from the germline V gene. J gave up 5 bases and V 6 bases, and 9 bases lay outside the gene matches. The CDR3 spells CASSTGTSFENIQYF. The CDR3 nucleotides read TGTGCCAGCAGCACCGGGACTAGTTTCGAAAACATTCAGTACTTC.